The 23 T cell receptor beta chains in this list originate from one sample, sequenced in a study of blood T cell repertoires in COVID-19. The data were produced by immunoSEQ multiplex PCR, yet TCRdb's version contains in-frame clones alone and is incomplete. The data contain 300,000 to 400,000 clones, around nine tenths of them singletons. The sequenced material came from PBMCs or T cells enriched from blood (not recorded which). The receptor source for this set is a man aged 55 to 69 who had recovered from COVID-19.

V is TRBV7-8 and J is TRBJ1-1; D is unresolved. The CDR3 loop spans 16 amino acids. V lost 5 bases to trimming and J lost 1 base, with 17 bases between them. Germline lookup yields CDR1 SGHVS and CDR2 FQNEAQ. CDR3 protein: CASSPFSRQTNTEAFF. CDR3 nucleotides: TGTGCCAGCAGCCCGTTTTCGAGGCAGACGAACACTGAAGCTTTCTTT.

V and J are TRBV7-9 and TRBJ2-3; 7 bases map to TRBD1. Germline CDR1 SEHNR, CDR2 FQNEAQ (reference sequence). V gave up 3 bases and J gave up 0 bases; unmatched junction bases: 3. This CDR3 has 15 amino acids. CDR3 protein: CASSFSGGSTDTQYF. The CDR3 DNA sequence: TGTGCCAGCAGCTTCTCAGGGGGTAGCACAGATACGCAGTATTTT.

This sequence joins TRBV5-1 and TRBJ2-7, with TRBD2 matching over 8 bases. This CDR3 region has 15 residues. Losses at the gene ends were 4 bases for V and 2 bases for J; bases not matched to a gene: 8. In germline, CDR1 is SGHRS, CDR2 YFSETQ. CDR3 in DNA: TGCGCCAGCAGCCTGGTCGGGAGGGCCCCCTACGAGCAGTACTTC. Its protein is CASSLVGRAPYEQYF.

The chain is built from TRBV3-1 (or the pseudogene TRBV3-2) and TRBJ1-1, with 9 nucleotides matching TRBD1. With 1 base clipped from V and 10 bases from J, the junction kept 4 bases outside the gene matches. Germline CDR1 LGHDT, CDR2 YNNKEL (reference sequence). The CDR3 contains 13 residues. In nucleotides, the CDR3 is TGTGCCAGCAGCCAAGGGGACAGGGCGGCAGCTTTCTTT. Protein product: CASSQGDRAAAFF.

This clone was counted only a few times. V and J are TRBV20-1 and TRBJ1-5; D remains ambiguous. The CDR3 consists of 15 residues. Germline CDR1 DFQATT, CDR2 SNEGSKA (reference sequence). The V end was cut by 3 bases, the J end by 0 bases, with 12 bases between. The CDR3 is CSASLAESSNQPQHF. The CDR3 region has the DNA TGCAGTGCTAGTTTGGCAGAAAGTAGCAATCAGCCCCAGCATTTT.

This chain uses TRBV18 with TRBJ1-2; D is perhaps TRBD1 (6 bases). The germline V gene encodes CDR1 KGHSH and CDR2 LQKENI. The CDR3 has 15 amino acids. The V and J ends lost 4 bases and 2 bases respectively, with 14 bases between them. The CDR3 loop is CASSQLGTKNYGYTF. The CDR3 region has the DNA TGTGCCAGCTCACAACTGGGGACAAAAAACTATGGCTACACCTTC.

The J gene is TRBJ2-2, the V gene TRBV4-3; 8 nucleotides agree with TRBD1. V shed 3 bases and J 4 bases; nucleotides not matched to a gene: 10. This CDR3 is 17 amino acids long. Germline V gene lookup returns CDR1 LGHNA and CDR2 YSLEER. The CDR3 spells CASSQQLDRGLTGELFF. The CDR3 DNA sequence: TGCGCCAGCAGCCAGCAACTCGACAGGGGACTCACCGGGGAGCTGTTTTTT.

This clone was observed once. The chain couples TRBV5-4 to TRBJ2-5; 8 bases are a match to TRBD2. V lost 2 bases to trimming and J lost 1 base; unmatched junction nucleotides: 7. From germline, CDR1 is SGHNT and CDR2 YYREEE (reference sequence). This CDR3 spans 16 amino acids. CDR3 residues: CASSLALLAVQETQYF. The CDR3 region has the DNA TGTGCCAGCAGCTTAGCCCTACTAGCGGTCCAAGAGACCCAGTACTTC.

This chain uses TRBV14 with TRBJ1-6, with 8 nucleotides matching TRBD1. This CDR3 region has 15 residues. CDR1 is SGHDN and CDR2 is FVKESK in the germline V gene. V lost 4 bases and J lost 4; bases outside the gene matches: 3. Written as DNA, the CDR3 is TGTGCCAGCAGCCTGCGGACAGGGTATAATTCACCCCTCCACTTT. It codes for CASSLRTGYNSPLHF.

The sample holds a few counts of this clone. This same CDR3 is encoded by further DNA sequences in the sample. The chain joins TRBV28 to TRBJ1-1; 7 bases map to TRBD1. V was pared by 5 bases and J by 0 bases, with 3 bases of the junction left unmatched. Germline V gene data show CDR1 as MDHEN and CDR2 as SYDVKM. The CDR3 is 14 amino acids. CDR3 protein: CASSPGTVNTEAFF. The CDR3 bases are TGTGCCAGCAGTCCCGGGACAGTGAACACTGAAGCTTTCTTT.

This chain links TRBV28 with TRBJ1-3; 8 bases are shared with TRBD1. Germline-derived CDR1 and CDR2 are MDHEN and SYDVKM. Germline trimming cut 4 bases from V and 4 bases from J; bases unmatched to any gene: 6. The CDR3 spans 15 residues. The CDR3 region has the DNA TGTGCCAGCAGTTCAGGGGGCAGTAAGGGAAACACCATATATTTT. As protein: CASSSGGSKGNTIYF.

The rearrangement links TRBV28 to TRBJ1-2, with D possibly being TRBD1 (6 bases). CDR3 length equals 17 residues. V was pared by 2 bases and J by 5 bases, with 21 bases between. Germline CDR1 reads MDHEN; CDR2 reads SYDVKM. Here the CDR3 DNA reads TGTGCCAGCAGTTTACGTTCCGGGACACCAGCCCAATATGGCTACACCTTC. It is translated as CASSLRSGTPAQYGYTF.

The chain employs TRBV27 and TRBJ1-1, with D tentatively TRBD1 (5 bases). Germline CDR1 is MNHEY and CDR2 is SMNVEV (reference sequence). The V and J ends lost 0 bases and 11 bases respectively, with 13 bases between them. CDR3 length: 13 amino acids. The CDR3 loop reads CASSLSIQGRAFF. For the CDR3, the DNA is TGTGCCAGCAGTTTATCGATTCAGGGCCGGGCTTTCTTT.

Written as DNA, the CDR3 is TGTGCCAGCTCACCAGGGCAATTGAATGAAAAACTGTTTTTT. Translated, it gives CASSPGQLNEKLFF. The chain couples TRBV18 to TRBJ1-4, with no clear D. In germline, CDR1 is KGHSH, CDR2 LQKENI. The V end lost 2 bases, the J end lost 5 bases, and 9 bases lay between the germline ends. The CDR3 is made up of 14 amino acids.

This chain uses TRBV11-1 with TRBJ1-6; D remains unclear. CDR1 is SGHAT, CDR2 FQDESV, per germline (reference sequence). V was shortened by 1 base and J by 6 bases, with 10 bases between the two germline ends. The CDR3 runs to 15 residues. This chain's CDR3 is CASSLESGGNSPLHF. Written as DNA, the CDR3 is TGTGCCAGCAGCTTAGAAAGTGGCGGTAATTCACCCCTCCACTTT.

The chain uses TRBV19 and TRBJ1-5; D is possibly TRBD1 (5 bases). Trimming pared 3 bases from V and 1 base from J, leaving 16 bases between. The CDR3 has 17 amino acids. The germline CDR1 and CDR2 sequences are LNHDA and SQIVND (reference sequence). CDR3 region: CASSISKGWGSNQPQHF. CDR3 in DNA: TGTGCCAGTAGTATTTCGAAGGGGTGGGGCAGCAATCAGCCCCAGCATTTT. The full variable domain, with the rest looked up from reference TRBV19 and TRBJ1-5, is DGGITQSPKYLFRKEGQNVTLSCEQNLNHDAMYWYRQDPGQGLRLIYYSQIVNDFQKGDIAEGYSVSREKKESFPLTVTSAQKNPTAFYLCASSISKGWGSNQPQHFGDGTRLSIL.

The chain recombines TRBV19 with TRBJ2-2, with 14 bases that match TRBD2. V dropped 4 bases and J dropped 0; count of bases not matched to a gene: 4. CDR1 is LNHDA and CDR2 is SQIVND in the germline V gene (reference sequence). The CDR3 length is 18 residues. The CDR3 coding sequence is TGTGCCAGTAGTACCGGACTAGCGGGAGGCGCGAACACCGGGGAGCTGTTTTTT. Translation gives CASSTGLAGGANTGELFF.

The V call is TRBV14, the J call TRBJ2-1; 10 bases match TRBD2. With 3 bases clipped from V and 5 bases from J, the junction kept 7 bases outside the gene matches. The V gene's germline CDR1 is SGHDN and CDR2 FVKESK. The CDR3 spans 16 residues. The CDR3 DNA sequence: TGTGCCAGCAGCCAGGAAACTAGCGGGACTGACAATGAGCAGTTCTTC. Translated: CASSQETSGTDNEQFF. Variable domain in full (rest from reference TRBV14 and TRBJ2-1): EAGVTQFPSHSVIEKGQTVTLRCDPISGHDNLYWYRRVMGKEIKFLLHFVKESKQDESGMPNNRFLAERTGGTYSTLKVQPAELEDSGVYFCASSQETSGTDNEQFFGPGTRLTVL.

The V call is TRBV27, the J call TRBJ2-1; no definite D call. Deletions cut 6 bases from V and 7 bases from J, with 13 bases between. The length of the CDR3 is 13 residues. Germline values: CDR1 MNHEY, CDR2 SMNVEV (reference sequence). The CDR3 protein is CASSLPFANEQFF. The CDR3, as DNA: TGTGCCAGCAGCCTCCCCTTTGCGAATGAGCAGTTCTTC.

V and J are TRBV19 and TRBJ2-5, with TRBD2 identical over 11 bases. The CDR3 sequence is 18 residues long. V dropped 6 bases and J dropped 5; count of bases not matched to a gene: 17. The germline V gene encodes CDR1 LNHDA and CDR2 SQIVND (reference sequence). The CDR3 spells CASSPVTLSGRALETQYF. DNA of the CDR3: TGTGCCAGTAGCCCAGTTACTCTTAGCGGGAGGGCCTTGGAGACCCAGTACTTC.

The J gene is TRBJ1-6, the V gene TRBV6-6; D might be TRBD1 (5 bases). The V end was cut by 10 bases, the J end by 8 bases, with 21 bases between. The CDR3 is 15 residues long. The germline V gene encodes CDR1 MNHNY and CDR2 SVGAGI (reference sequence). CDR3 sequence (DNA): TGTGCCACACAGTTACGTTCGGAAGGGGATTCACCCCTCCACTTT. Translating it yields CATQLRSEGDSPLHF.

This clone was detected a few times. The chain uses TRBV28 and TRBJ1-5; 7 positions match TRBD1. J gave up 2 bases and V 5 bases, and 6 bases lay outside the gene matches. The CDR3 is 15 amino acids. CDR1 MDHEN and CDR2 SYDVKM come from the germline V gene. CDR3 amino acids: CASSTQGLGNQPQHF. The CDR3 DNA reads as TGTGCCAGCAGTACACAGGGGCTCGGCAATCAGCCCCAGCATTTT.

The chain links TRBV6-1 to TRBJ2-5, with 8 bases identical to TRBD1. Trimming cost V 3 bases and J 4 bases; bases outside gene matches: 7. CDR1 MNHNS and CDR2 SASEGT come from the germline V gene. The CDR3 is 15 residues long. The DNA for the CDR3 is TGTGCCAGCAGTGAGAACAGGGGGAAAGGAGAGACCCAGTACTTC. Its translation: CASSENRGKGETQYF.